The 25 T cell receptor beta chains listed next were all sequenced from one sample in a study of blood T cell repertoires in COVID-19. The table came from immunoSEQ multiplex PCR; TCRdb's copy has only in-frame clones and leaves some out. The table lists approximately 200,000 clones, approximately 90% of them singletons, with about 1.8% in the top ten. The sequencing input was peripheral blood. Receptors were obtained from a man in his sixties or seventies with acute or convalescent COVID-19.

This chain's CDR3 is CSAGLASIYEQYF. The CDR3 coding sequence is TGCAGCGCCGGACTAGCGAGCATCTACGAGCAGTACTTC. The V call is TRBV29-1, the J call TRBJ2-7, with TRBD2 matching 9 bases. The trim removed 7 bases at V and 3 bases at J, leaving 7 bases unmatched. Germline-derived CDR1 and CDR2 are SQVTM and ANQGSEA. This CDR3 has 13 amino acids.

The chain has TRBV7-9 and TRBJ1-2; a weak D match, TRBD1 (6 bases). V was trimmed by 5 bases and J by 1 base, leaving 14 bases between them. Germline values: CDR1 SEHNR, CDR2 FQNEAQ (reference sequence). There are 15 residues in the CDR3. The DNA of the CDR3 is TGTGCCAGCAGCCTGGACAGTGCCGTTAACTATGGCTACACCTTC. This gives the protein CASSLDSAVNYGYTF. Using reference TRBV7-9 and TRBJ1-2 for the parts outside the CDR3, the full variable domain is DTGVSQNPRHKITKRGQNVTFRCDPISEHNRLYWYRQTLGQGPEFLTYFQNEAQLEKSRLLSDRFSAERPKGSFSTLEIQRTEQGDSAMYLCASSLDSAVNYGYTFGSGTRLTVV.

The chain carries TRBV5-4 and TRBJ2-1, with TRBD1 identical over 7 bases. J lost 8 bases, V lost 2 bases, and 10 bases had no gene match. This CDR3 comprises 15 residues. Germline V gives CDR1 SGHNT, CDR2 YYREEE (reference sequence). The CDR3 sequence is CASSLKQGPKDEQFF. Here the CDR3 DNA reads TGTGCCAGCAGCTTAAAACAGGGGCCGAAGGATGAGCAGTTCTTC.

The CDR3 DNA reads as TGTGCCAGCAGCGGCGGACTAGCGGGTTCCAATGAGCAGTTCTTC. Encoded protein: CASSGGLAGSNEQFF. The chain has TRBV9 and TRBJ2-1, with 11 bases matching TRBD2. J was trimmed by 6 bases and V by 3 bases; bases with no gene match: 5. The CDR3 runs to 15 residues. CDR1 and CDR2 from the germline V gene are SGDLS and YYNGEE.

The chain employs TRBV25-1 and TRBJ2-2, with D possibly matching TRBD2 (6 bases). CDR3 length: 13 residues. Germline V lookup: CDR1 MGHDK, CDR2 SYGVNS. The V end lost 4 bases, the J end lost 6 bases, and 9 bases lay between the germline ends. CDR3 sequence: CASSGPGAGELFF. In nucleotides, the CDR3 is TGTGCCAGCAGTGGCCCGGGGGCCGGGGAGCTGTTTTTT.

This clone was observed a handful of times. In nucleotides, the CDR3 is TGTGCCAGCGTTGGGAACAGGGGTTCACCCCTCCACTTT. Translated: CASVGNRGSPLHF. This chain links TRBV2 with TRBJ1-6, with 7 positions matching TRBD1. The CDR3 covers 13 residues. Germline-derived CDR1 and CDR2 are SNHLY and FYNNEI. V lost 8 bases, J lost 9 bases, and 7 bases stayed unmatched.

The chain combines TRBV7-2 with TRBJ2-7; D not resolved. The CDR3 is 14 residues long. CDR1 is SGHTA and CDR2 is FQGNSA in the germline V gene. V was cut by 1 base and J by 5 bases, with 12 bases left in between. This CDR3 reads CASSLDPMFDEQYF. DNA of the CDR3: TGTGCCAGCAGCTTAGATCCTATGTTTGACGAGCAGTACTTC.

V usage is TRBV9 and J usage is TRBJ1-5; D is possibly TRBD1 (5 bases). CDR1 and CDR2 (germline): SGDLS, YYNGEE. V gave up 5 bases and J gave up 0 bases, with 15 bases separating them. The CDR3 is 16 amino acids. The CDR3 loop reads CASRPRGENSNQPQHF. The DNA for the CDR3 is TGTGCCAGCAGACCTAGGGGTGAAAATAGCAATCAGCCCCAGCATTTT.

The V gene is TRBV19, the J gene TRBJ1-3; 9 bases are a match to TRBD1. This CDR3 is built from 15 residues. Per germline, CDR1 LNHDA and CDR2 SQIVND (reference sequence). Trimming removed 8 bases from V and 2 bases from J; junction bases left unmatched: 7. CDR3 sequence reads: CASQTGGLAGNTIYF. CDR3 in DNA: TGTGCCAGTCAAACAGGGGGCTTAGCTGGAAACACCATATATTTT.

The chain recombines TRBV6-2 or TRBV6-3 with TRBJ2-1, with TRBD2 as a possible D gene (5 bases). V lost 2 bases to trimming and J lost 8 bases, with 16 bases between them. CDR3 length equals 15 residues. CDR1 is MNHEY and CDR2 is SVGEGT in the germline V gene. This CDR3 reads CASSYDAGNSDEQFF. CDR3 nucleotides: TGTGCCAGCAGTTACGATGCCGGCAATAGCGATGAGCAGTTCTTC.

In this sample, this clone turned up once. V and J are TRBV30 and TRBJ1-4, with 7 nucleotides matching TRBD1. Germline CDR1 GTSNPN, CDR2 SVGIG (reference sequence). The CDR3 extends over 14 amino acids. V was clipped by 3 bases and J by 7 bases; unmatched bases: 8. Here the CDR3 reads CAWRSQGVGEKLFF. The CDR3 region has the DNA TGTGCCTGGAGGTCTCAGGGGGTCGGTGAAAAACTGTTTTTT.

This rearrangement joins TRBV29-1 to TRBJ1-1; possibly TRBD1 for D (6 bases). Germline V gene sequence: CDR1 SQVTM, CDR2 ANQGSEA. There are 13 residues in the CDR3. Trimming stripped 3 bases from V and 1 base from J, with 9 bases between. CDR3 in amino acids: CSVDDRKNTEAFF. The CDR3, as DNA: TGCAGCGTTGACGACAGGAAGAACACTGAAGCTTTCTTT. The entire variable domain, with the rest obtained from reference TRBV29-1 and TRBJ1-1, is as follows: SAVISQKPSRDICQRGTSLTIQCQVDSQVTMMFWYRQQPGQSLTLIATANQGSEATYESGFVIDKFPISRPNLTFSTLTVSNMSPEDSSIYLCSVDDRKNTEAFFGQGTRLTVV.

The chain combines TRBV5-4 with TRBJ2-3; D uncertain. The CDR3 is 14 residues long. The germline V and J ends were trimmed by 0 bases and 2 bases, with 7 bases remaining between them. Germline-derived CDR1 and CDR2 are SGHNT and YYREEE (reference sequence). CDR3 loop: CASSLVRNTDTQYF. CDR3 nucleotides: TGTGCCAGCAGCTTGGTTAGAAACACAGATACGCAGTATTTT.

V is TRBV6-2 or TRBV6-3 and J is TRBJ2-4; 7 bases are shared with TRBD1. The CDR3 has 15 amino acids. The junction had 11 bases not matched to a gene; V was cut back by 6 bases and J by 6 bases. Germline lookup yields CDR1 MNHEY and CDR2 SVGEGT. Written as DNA, the CDR3 is TGTGCCAGCAGCCAAACAGGGGCTTGGGGAAACATTCAGTACTTC. This gives the protein CASSQTGAWGNIQYF.

V is TRBV12-3 or TRBV12-4 and J is TRBJ2-7, with 8 bases identical to TRBD2. This CDR3 is 13 amino acids long. The trim removed 6 bases at V and 5 bases at J, leaving 6 bases unmatched. CDR3 amino acids: CASSSGTRHEQYF. Here the CDR3 DNA reads TGTGCCAGCAGCTCCGGGACTAGACACGAGCAGTACTTC.

This chain connects TRBV9 to TRBJ1-3, with D perhaps matching TRBD1 (6 bases). Germline V gives CDR1 SGDLS, CDR2 YYNGEE. The CDR3 extends over 16 amino acids. V lost 0 bases and J lost 3, with 13 bases in between. The CDR3 region has the DNA TGTGCCAGCAGCGTAGGCGGGGGCGAAGGTGGAAACACCATATATTTT. This sequence encodes CASSVGGGEGGNTIYF.

V gene TRBV7-9 combines with J gene TRBJ1-2, with 8 positions matching TRBD1. Germline-derived CDR1 and CDR2 are SEHNR and FQNEAQ (reference sequence). Trimming took 6 bases from V and 4 from J; bases not matched to a gene: 16. The CDR3 sequence is 17 residues long. CDR3 sequence reads: CASSSPDRDPHLYGYTF. CDR3 DNA sequence: TGTGCCAGCAGTTCCCCGGACAGGGATCCTCATCTCTATGGCTACACCTTC.

The chain recombines TRBV7-5 with TRBJ2-3; no check of the table's D call, TRBD2, against the DNA was made. TRBV7-5 is listed as a pseudogene. CDR3 length: 17 amino acids. The CDR3 nucleotides are TGTGTCAGAGTTATTCTAGCGGCCAGGGGTTCTCAGGGTACGCAGTATTTT. This translates into CVRVILAARGSQGTQYF.

The genes are TRBV7-2 and TRBJ1-5; 10 bases map to TRBD1. The CDR3 loop spans 14 amino acids. Trimming removed 5 bases from V and 6 bases from J; junction bases left unmatched: 4. CDR1 SGHTA and CDR2 FQGNSA come from the germline V gene. Here the CDR3 DNA reads TGTGCCAGCAGCCCCCGACAGGGGGCTCAGCCCCAGCATTTT. It specifies CASSPRQGAQPQHF.

V gene TRBV11-2 combines with J gene TRBJ1-1; the match to TRBD1 covers 8 bases. This CDR3 region has 13 residues. Germline values: CDR1 SGHAT, CDR2 FQNNGV. Trimming took 6 bases from V and 4 from J; bases not matched to a gene: 4. CDR3 loop: CASRSGGGTEAFF. The CDR3, as DNA: TGTGCCAGCAGATCAGGGGGCGGCACTGAAGCTTTCTTT.

This CDR3 reads CASSKGRGPYEQYF. The CDR3 DNA reads as TGTGCCAGCAGCAAAGGTAGGGGCCCCTACGAGCAGTACTTC. The chain joins TRBV21-1 to TRBJ2-7; the DNA was not compared with TRBD1, the D call given in the table. TRBV21-1 corresponds to a pseudogene. The CDR3 runs 14 residues.

Only one count was recorded for this clone. The rearrangement links TRBV27 to TRBJ1-2, with D possibly TRBD1 on 5 matching bases. CDR1 MNHEY and CDR2 SMNVEV come from the germline V gene (reference sequence). The CDR3 is made up of 14 amino acids. V was cut by 0 bases and J by 5 bases, with 10 bases left in between. In DNA form, the CDR3 reads TGTGCCAGCAGTTTATCCAGGGCCCGTTATGGCTACACCTTC. Translation: CASSLSRARYGYTF.

The chain combines TRBV7-9 with TRBJ2-1; no firm D call. This CDR3 has 14 residues. The germline V gene has CDR1 SEHNR and CDR2 FQNEAQ (reference sequence). V was clipped by 2 bases and J by 1 base, with 6 bases between them. The CDR3 loop reads CASSLYTSYNEQFF. The CDR3 DNA is TGTGCCAGCAGCTTATACACATCCTACAATGAGCAGTTCTTC. Full variable domain (rest looked up from reference TRBV7-9 and TRBJ2-1): DTGVSQNPRHKITKRGQNVTFRCDPISEHNRLYWYRQTLGQGPEFLTYFQNEAQLEKSRLLSDRFSAERPKGSFSTLEIQRTEQGDSAMYLCASSLYTSYNEQFFGPGTRLTVL.

The count of this clone is one. The V call is TRBV6-2 or TRBV6-3, the J call TRBJ2-3; perhaps TRBD1 as D (7 bases). Germline assignment: CDR1 MNHEY and CDR2 SVGEGT. This CDR3 contains 16 residues. Trimming cost V 4 bases and J 6 bases, with 20 bases left between them. CDR3 in DNA: TGTGCCAGCAGTTCTTGGACAGGACTAAAGACGGATACGCAGTATTTT. It codes for CASSSWTGLKTDTQYF.

This clone was observed once. This rearrangement joins TRBV7-9 to TRBJ2-1; D is unresolved. V was clipped by 2 bases and J by 1 base, with 6 bases between them. This CDR3 has 14 residues. Germline V CDR1 and CDR2: SEHNR, FQNEAQ (reference sequence). The CDR3 region is CASSLTGSYNEQFF. The CDR3 region has the DNA TGTGCCAGCAGCTTAACCGGTTCCTACAATGAGCAGTTCTTC.